This is a list of T cell receptor beta chains from one sample in a study of T cells in Graves' hyperthyroidism and ophthalmopathy. TCRdb recomputed calls from the multiplex PCR reads with MiXCR, one row per CDR3 protein. The repertoire includes fewer than 350,000 distinct CDR3 sequences, more than 10% of them detected once, and about 8% sits in the top ten. Sequenced input: blood. These receptors were taken from a woman aged 25 to 39 with Graves' hyperthyroidism that later progressed to Graves' ophthalmopathy. Each CDR3 is given with its conserved first and last residue. The order of the fields is D gene, CDR3 length, clone size, J gene, V gene, CDR3 protein, CDR3 DNA. A D gene is named only where the DNA matches it firmly. The size entry is marked missing in some rows and otherwise reads once, few, many or a size class.

-,13,-,TRBJ2-2,TRBV30,CAWDRANTGELFF,TGTGCCTGGGATAGGGCGAACACCGGGGAGCTGTTTTTT
TRBD1,18,many,TRBJ2-2,TRBV20-1,CSANPFGTGGTNTGELFF,TGCAGTGCTAACCCCTTCGGGACAGGGGGCACGAACACCGGGGAGCTGTTTTTT
TRBD1,13,many,TRBJ2-5,TRBV28,CASSPTGEETQYF,TGTGCCAGCAGTCCCACAGGGGAAGAGACCCAGTACTTC
TRBD2,17,few,TRBJ2-2,TRBV6-1,CASSPTLAGGLTGELFF,TGTGCCAGCAGTCCTACCTTGGCGGGAGGCCTCACCGGGGAGCTGTTTTTT
TRBD1,15,-,TRBJ2-7,TRBV28,CASSLGGQVRLEQYF,TGTGCCAGCAGTTTGGGGGGACAGGTACGTCTTGAGCAGTACTTC
TRBD2,17,-,TRBJ2-1,TRBV6-1,CASRTLAGEVGSNEQFF,TGTGCCAGCAGGACTCTAGCGGGAGAGGTGGGAAGCAATGAGCAGTTCTTC
-,15,few,TRBJ2-4,TRBV11-2,CASSTLTGPGNTQYF,TGTGCCAGCAGCACACTTACAGGTCCCGGAAACACTCAGTACTTC
TRBD1,15,-,TRBJ1-1,TRBV18,CASSLTGDMNTEAFF,TGTGCCAGCTCACTTACAGGGGACATGAACACTGAAGCTTTCTTT
-,14,many,TRBJ2-1,TRBV28,CASSLVASYNEQFF,TGTGCCAGCAGCTTAGTGGCCTCCTACAATGAGCAGTTCTTC
TRBD1,16,many,TRBJ1-1,TRBV4-1,CASSLGGQGMNTEAFF,TGCGCCAGCAGTCTGGGGGGACAGGGCATGAACACTGAAGCTTTCTTT
TRBD2,15,few,TRBJ2-3,TRBV20-1,CSARDRSGRGNTQYF,TGCAGTGCTAGAGATCGTAGCGGGAGGGGTAATACGCAGTATTTT
-,13,many,TRBJ2-2,TRBV30,CAWGALRAGELFF,TGTGCCTGGGGGGCCCTGCGGGCCGGGGAGCTGTTTTTT
-,15,many,TRBJ2-5,TRBV5-8,CASSLGRRGQETQYF,TGTGCCAGCAGCTTGGGGCGTCGAGGCCAAGAGACCCAGTACTTC
-,13,many,TRBJ2-7,TRBV12-3/TRBV12-4,CASSLGRDYEQYF,TGTGCCAGCAGTTTAGGCAGGGACTACGAGCAGTACTTC
TRBD1,13,many,TRBJ2-7,TRBV28,CARHTGGLYEQYF,TGTGCCAGACATACAGGGGGTCTCTACGAGCAGTACTTC
TRBD1,17,many,TRBJ1-2,TRBV20-1,CSARDLQWGDRDLGDTF,TGCAGTGCTAGAGATCTTCAATGGGGAGACAGGGACTTGGGAGACACCTTC
-,16,many,TRBJ1-5,TRBV7-8,CASSPLQMTGNQPQHF,TGTGCCAGCAGCCCCCTCCAGATGACCGGCAATCAGCCCCAGCATTTT
-,12,many,TRBJ2-1,TRBV30,CAWSVGANEQFF,TGTGCCTGGAGTGTAGGCGCCAATGAGCAGTTCTTC
-,15,many,TRBJ1-5,TRBV28,CASSLPGRSNQPQHF,TGTGCCAGCAGTTTGCCCGGTAGGAGCAATCAGCCCCAGCATTTT
-,16,many,TRBJ2-3,TRBV18,CASSPPEGLSTDTQYF,TGTGCCAGCTCACCACCAGAGGGCCTCTCCACAGATACGCAGTATTTT
-,14,few,TRBJ1-5,TRBV9,CASSAGTALQPQHF,TGTGCCAGCAGCGCCGGGACCGCTCTTCAGCCCCAGCATTTT
-,13,many,TRBJ2-3,TRBV12-3/TRBV12-4,CASRMRLEETGYF,TGTGCCAGCAGAATGCGACTGGAAGAAACGGGGTATTTT